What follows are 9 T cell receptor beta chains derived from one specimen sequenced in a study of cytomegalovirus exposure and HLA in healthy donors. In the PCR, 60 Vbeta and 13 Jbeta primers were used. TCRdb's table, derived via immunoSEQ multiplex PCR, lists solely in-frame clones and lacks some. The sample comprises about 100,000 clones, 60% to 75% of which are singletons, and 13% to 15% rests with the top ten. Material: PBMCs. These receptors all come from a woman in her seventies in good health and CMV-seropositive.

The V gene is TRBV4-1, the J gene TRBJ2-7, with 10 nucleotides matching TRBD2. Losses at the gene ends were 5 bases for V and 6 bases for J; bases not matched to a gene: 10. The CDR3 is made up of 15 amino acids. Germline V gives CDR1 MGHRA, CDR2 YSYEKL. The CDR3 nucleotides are TGCGCCAGCAGCTACAGACTAGCGGGCCCCTCCGAGCAGTACTTC. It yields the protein CASSYRLAGPSEQYF.

CDR3: CASSFSTGSGTLHF. Here the CDR3 DNA reads TGTGCCAGCAGTTTCTCCACCGGCTCGGGGACCCTCCACTTT. This chain joins TRBV28 and TRBJ1-6, with D unresolved. The CDR3 covers 14 residues. CDR1 is MDHEN and CDR2 is SYDVKM in the germline V gene. Trimming left V 3 bases short and J 14 bases short, with 17 bases between.

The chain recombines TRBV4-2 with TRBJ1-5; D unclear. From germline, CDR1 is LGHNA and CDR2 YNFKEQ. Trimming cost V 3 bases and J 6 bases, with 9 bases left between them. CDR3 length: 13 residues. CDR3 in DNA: TGTGCCAGCAGCCAGCTAGTTGGTCAGCCCCAGCATTTT. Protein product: CASSQLVGQPQHF.

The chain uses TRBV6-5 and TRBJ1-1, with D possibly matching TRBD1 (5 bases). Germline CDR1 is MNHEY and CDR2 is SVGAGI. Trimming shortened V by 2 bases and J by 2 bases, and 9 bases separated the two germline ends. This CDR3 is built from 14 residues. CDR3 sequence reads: CASSYQTANTEAFF. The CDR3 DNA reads TGTGCCAGCAGTTACCAGACAGCAAACACTGAAGCTTTCTTT.

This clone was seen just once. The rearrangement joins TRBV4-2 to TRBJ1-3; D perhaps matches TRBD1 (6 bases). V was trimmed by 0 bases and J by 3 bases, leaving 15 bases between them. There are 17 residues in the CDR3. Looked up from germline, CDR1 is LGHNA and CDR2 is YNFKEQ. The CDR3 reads CASSQDHITGRGNTIYF. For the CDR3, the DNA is TGTGCCAGCAGCCAAGATCACATCACAGGGCGTGGAAACACCATATATTTT.

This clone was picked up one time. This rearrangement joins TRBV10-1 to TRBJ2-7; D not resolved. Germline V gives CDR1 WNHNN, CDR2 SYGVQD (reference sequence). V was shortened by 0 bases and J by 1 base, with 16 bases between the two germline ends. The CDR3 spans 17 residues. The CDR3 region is CASSESKTGMISYEQYF. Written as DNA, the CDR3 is TGCGCCAGCAGTGAGTCGAAAACGGGTATGATTTCCTACGAGCAGTACTTC.

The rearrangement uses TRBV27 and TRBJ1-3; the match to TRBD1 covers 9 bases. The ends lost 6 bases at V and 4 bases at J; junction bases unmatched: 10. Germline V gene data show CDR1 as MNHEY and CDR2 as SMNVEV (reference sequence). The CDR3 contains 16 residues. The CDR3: CASSQQGARSGNTIYF. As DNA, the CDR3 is TGTGCCAGCAGCCAACAGGGGGCGCGATCCGGAAACACCATATATTTT.

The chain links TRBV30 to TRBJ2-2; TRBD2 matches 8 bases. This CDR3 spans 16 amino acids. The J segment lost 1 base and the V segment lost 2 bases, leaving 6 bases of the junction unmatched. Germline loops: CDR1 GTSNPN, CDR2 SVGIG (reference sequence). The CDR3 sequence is CAWSSGSGRNTGELFF. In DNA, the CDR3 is TGTGCCTGGAGTTCAGGCAGCGGGAGGAACACCGGGGAGCTGTTTTTT. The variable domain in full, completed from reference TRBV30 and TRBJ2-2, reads SQTIHQWPATLVQPVGSPLSLECTVEGTSNPNLYWYRQAAGRGLQLLFYSVGIGQISSEVPQNLSASRPQDRQFILSSKKLLLSDSGFYLCAWSSGSGRNTGELFFGEGSRLTVL.

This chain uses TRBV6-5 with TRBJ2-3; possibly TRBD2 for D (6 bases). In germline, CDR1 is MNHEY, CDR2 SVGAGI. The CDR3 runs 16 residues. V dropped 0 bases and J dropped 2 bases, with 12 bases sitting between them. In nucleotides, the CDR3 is TGTGCCAGCAGTTACTCGTGGGAGGCCCACACAGATACGCAGTATTTT. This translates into CASSYSWEAHTDTQYF.